A single sample gave rise to the 5 T cell receptor beta chains below, sequenced in a study of T cell responses to AZD1222 COVID-19 vaccine. Sequencing was performed with immunoSEQ multiplex PCR; in TCRdb, only in-frame clones are kept and a portion is missing. Seen here are about 140,000 clones, more than 85% observed once, and the top ten hold approximately 5%. This specimen was peripheral blood, taken on day 0 of AZD1222 vaccination. These receptor sequences come from an adult in good health.

This chain joins TRBV7-3 and TRBJ2-7; D is undetermined. The germline V and J ends were trimmed by 5 bases and 2 bases, with 10 bases remaining between them. CDR1 is SGHTA and CDR2 is FQGTGA in the germline V gene. The CDR3 extends over 13 amino acids. The CDR3 is CASSPDSTYEQYF. CDR3 bases: TGTGCCAGCAGCCCAGACTCTACCTACGAGCAGTACTTC.

The chain is built from TRBV6-5 and TRBJ2-2; 7 nucleotides match TRBD1. The CDR3 length is 14 residues. CDR1 is MNHEY, CDR2 SVGAGI, per germline. J lost 6 bases, V lost 7 bases, and 8 bases had no gene match. DNA for the CDR3: TGTGCCAGCACCGTCCCGGGACAGTCCGGGGAGCTGTTTTTT. The encoded protein is CASTVPGQSGELFF.

The rearrangement uses TRBV5-1 and TRBJ1-1, with a possible D match to TRBD1 (5 bases). In germline, CDR1 is SGHRS, CDR2 YFSETQ. The CDR3 sequence is 14 residues long. V was shortened by 6 bases and J by 0 bases, with 12 bases between the two germline ends. This chain's CDR3 is CASTEGQMNTEAFF. CDR3 bases: TGCGCCAGCACTGAGGGGCAAATGAACACTGAAGCTTTCTTT.

The chain links TRBV18 to TRBJ2-2; D might be TRBD2 (5 bases). The germline V and J ends were trimmed by 4 bases and 5 bases, with 17 bases remaining between them. Germline V gene lookup returns CDR1 KGHSH and CDR2 LQKENI. This CDR3 is built from 16 residues. In DNA, the CDR3 is TGTGCCAGCTCACGCTCCGTCGGGGTGAGGACCGGGGAGCTGTTTTTT. Its translation: CASSRSVGVRTGELFF.

The V and J genes are TRBV4-2 and TRBJ2-1; D ambiguous. V was shortened by 3 bases and J by 6 bases, with 9 bases between the two germline ends. CDR3 size: 13 residues. Per germline, CDR1 LGHNA and CDR2 YNFKEQ. Written as DNA, the CDR3 is TGTGCCAGCAGCCAGGAAAGACGCAATGAGCAGTTCTTC. As protein: CASSQERRNEQFF.